The rows below give T cell receptor beta chains drawn from one sample of a study of identical twins. TCRdb itself ran the 5' RACE reads through MiXCR, one entry per CDR3 protein. The sample lists approximately 94,000 distinct CDR3 sequences, less than 6.5% occurring once. The material sequenced was memory T cells sorted from blood. The receptors were sampled from a woman aged 50 to 65 in good health. The conserved cysteine and the conserved F or W are not part of the CDR3 here. Each record gives: CDR3 protein, J gene, clone size, V gene. Expanded clones get a size class; other rows say once, few or many, or leave the size out.

CDR3aa: ASSQGTSGVNEQF
j_gene: TRBJ2-1
abundance: many
v_gene: TRBV5-1

CDR3aa: ASSHGFYEQY
j_gene: TRBJ2-7
abundance: many
v_gene: TRBV7-2

CDR3aa: ATSDSGTGGWTSGKQF
j_gene: TRBJ2-1
abundance: many
v_gene: TRBV24-1

CDR3aa: ASSQGFEQF
j_gene: TRBJ2-1
abundance: many
v_gene: TRBV6-5

CDR3aa: SVPRNTEAF
j_gene: TRBJ1-1
abundance: NA
v_gene: TRBV29-1

CDR3aa: ASSVRSAGSPLH
j_gene: TRBJ1-6
abundance: NA
v_gene: TRBV6-1

CDR3aa: ASMLSTANSGNTIY
j_gene: TRBJ1-3
abundance: many
v_gene: TRBV3-1

CDR3aa: SANRQGMNTEAF
j_gene: TRBJ1-1
abundance: once
v_gene: TRBV20-1

CDR3aa: ASSLAGIQLYEQY
j_gene: TRBJ2-7
abundance: many
v_gene: TRBV3-1

CDR3aa: SVVQGASGYT
j_gene: TRBJ1-2
abundance: few
v_gene: TRBV29-1

CDR3aa: SARGQGHIQY
j_gene: TRBJ2-4
abundance: many
v_gene: TRBV20-1

CDR3aa: ASKQTNTGELF
j_gene: TRBJ2-2
abundance: many
v_gene: TRBV12-3/TRBV12-4

CDR3aa: ASSLGTGTVNYGYT
j_gene: TRBJ1-2
abundance: many
v_gene: TRBV12-3/TRBV12-4

CDR3aa: ASSLGSTSEETQY
j_gene: TRBJ2-5
abundance: many
v_gene: TRBV5-1

CDR3aa: ASSRISGANVLT
j_gene: TRBJ2-6
abundance: few
v_gene: TRBV6-4

CDR3aa: ATSRAGGNSYNEQF
j_gene: TRBJ2-1
abundance: many
v_gene: TRBV15

CDR3aa: ATSARGTGAYEQY
j_gene: TRBJ2-7
abundance: NA
v_gene: TRBV24-1

CDR3aa: ASSSGLAEGYEQY
j_gene: TRBJ2-7
abundance: few
v_gene: TRBV5-6

CDR3aa: SGRRDANTEAF
j_gene: TRBJ1-1
abundance: many
v_gene: TRBV29-1

CDR3aa: ASSESIGPYTEAF
j_gene: TRBJ1-1
abundance: NA
v_gene: TRBV10-2

CDR3aa: SAGGILGAQETQY
j_gene: TRBJ2-5
abundance: many
v_gene: TRBV20-1

CDR3aa: ATSLAGDRNTQY
j_gene: TRBJ2-3
abundance: many
v_gene: TRBV24-1

CDR3aa: ASSFPSGPGSYNEQF
j_gene: TRBJ2-1
abundance: once
v_gene: TRBV27

CDR3aa: ASSKAGPQETQY
j_gene: TRBJ2-5
abundance: NA
v_gene: TRBV5-6

CDR3aa: AMTTGPNTGELF
j_gene: TRBJ2-2
abundance: few
v_gene: TRBV10-3

CDR3aa: ASSQTQGGETQY
j_gene: TRBJ2-5
abundance: many
v_gene: TRBV6-5

CDR3aa: ASSFKTQY
j_gene: TRBJ2-5
abundance: many
v_gene: TRBV28

CDR3aa: ASSLGQGRATNEKLF
j_gene: TRBJ1-4
abundance: many
v_gene: TRBV12-3/TRBV12-4

CDR3aa: ASSLGARPEETQY
j_gene: TRBJ2-5
abundance: many
v_gene: TRBV5-1

CDR3aa: ASSLETSGPQF
j_gene: TRBJ2-1
abundance: many
v_gene: TRBV11-2

CDR3aa: ASSQFRRASDTQY
j_gene: TRBJ2-3
abundance: NA
v_gene: TRBV3-1

CDR3aa: ASSYVGQGGEKLF
j_gene: TRBJ1-4
abundance: many
v_gene: TRBV5-6

CDR3aa: ASSLGATSGEQF
j_gene: TRBJ2-1
abundance: NA
v_gene: TRBV5-1

CDR3aa: ASSFDSQETQY
j_gene: TRBJ2-5
abundance: many
v_gene: TRBV5-1

CDR3aa: ASSQRDGTHNEQF
j_gene: TRBJ2-1
abundance: many
v_gene: TRBV11-3

CDR3aa: ASSQEVVTDTQY
j_gene: TRBJ2-3
abundance: many
v_gene: TRBV4-2

CDR3aa: ASSSDSWNTQY
j_gene: TRBJ2-3
abundance: many
v_gene: TRBV9

CDR3aa: ATDGGGSFGELF
j_gene: TRBJ2-2
abundance: NA
v_gene: TRBV10-3

CDR3aa: ASSYLPGLASGELF
j_gene: TRBJ2-2
abundance: many
v_gene: TRBV6-5